Following are 22 T cell receptor beta chains from one sample sequenced in a study of T-cell memory formation after mild COVID-19. TCRdb passed the 5' RACE reads through MiXCR, listing each CDR3 protein once. The data contain around 450,000 distinct CDR3 sequences, roughly 20% of them seen just once; the ten biggest clones take up approximately 8.1%. The source material was PBMCs or a T cell subset sorted from them (not recorded which). The receptors originated from an adult woman who had mild COVID-19 (a few samples of this study predate the infection). Cell type and time point are not known.

The chain recombines TRBV7-9 with TRBJ2-5, with D uncertain. The CDR3 totals 13 residues. V was clipped by 1 base and J by 7 bases, with 10 bases between them. Germline-derived CDR1 and CDR2 are SEHNR and FQNEAQ (reference sequence). CDR3 in amino acids: CASSLEPPGTQYF. CDR3 DNA sequence: TGTGCCAGCAGCTTAGAACCCCCAGGGACCCAGTACTTC.

This clonotype was observed a few times. V usage is TRBV7-9 and J usage is TRBJ2-7; D perhaps matches TRBD2 (5 bases). Looked up from germline, CDR1 is SEHNR and CDR2 is FQNEAQ (reference sequence). The ends were cut back, 0 bases at V and 4 bases at J, with 10 bases in the middle. This CDR3 region has 14 residues. This CDR3 is CASSLAYGEYEQYF. For the CDR3, the DNA is TGTGCCAGCAGCTTAGCGTACGGGGAATACGAGCAGTACTTC.

This clonotype has just a few counts. This chain links TRBV6-6 with TRBJ1-1; maybe TRBD1 (6 bases). The V and J ends lost 4 bases and 5 bases respectively, with 8 bases between them. This CDR3 has 12 residues. The germline V gene has CDR1 MNHNY and CDR2 SVGAGI (reference sequence). The CDR3 nucleotides read TGTGCCAGCAGTTCTACAGGGACTGAAGCTTTCTTT. Translation gives CASSSTGTEAFF.

The rearrangement links TRBV7-9 to TRBJ2-3; no firm D call. Looked up from germline, CDR1 is SEHNR and CDR2 is FQNEAQ (reference sequence). The length of the CDR3 is 13 residues. V gave up 5 bases and J gave up 15 bases, with 21 bases separating them. CDR3 residues: CASSLSWLPLQYF. CDR3 bases: TGTGCCAGCAGCCTAAGTTGGCTACCGCTCCAATATTTT.

J is TRBJ2-2 and V is TRBV4-3; the D call may be TRBD1 or TRBD2 (5 bases each). The V and J ends lost 0 bases and 4 bases respectively, with 15 bases between them. CDR3 length: 17 amino acids. Germline V gene data show CDR1 as LGHNA and CDR2 as YSLEER. CDR3 nucleotides: TGCGCCAGCAGCCAAGAGATTGGAGGACACGGCACCGGGGAGCTGTTTTTT. Its translation: CASSQEIGGHGTGELFF.

The rearrangement uses TRBV7-6 and TRBJ1-3; 8 bases are shared with TRBD1. Per germline, CDR1 SGHVS and CDR2 FNYEAQ. This CDR3 region has 19 residues. Germline trimming cut 2 bases from V and 0 bases from J; bases unmatched to any gene: 12. The CDR3 DNA reads TGTGCCAGCAGCTTACAACTACGAAGGACAGGGCCCTCTGGAAACACCATATATTTT. Its translation is CASSLQLRRTGPSGNTIYF.

The rearrangement joins TRBV5-1 to TRBJ2-5; 7 positions agree with TRBD1. The CDR3 totals 14 residues. With V trimmed by 3 bases and J by 0 bases, 2 bases remained unmatched. The germline V gene encodes CDR1 SGHRS and CDR2 YFSETQ. In DNA, the CDR3 is TGCGCCAGCAGCTGGCAGGGGGACCAAGAGACCCAGTACTTC. Protein product: CASSWQGDQETQYF.

The J gene is TRBJ2-6, the V gene TRBV7-2; unclear D gene. CDR3 length equals 15 residues. V was trimmed by 1 base and J by 2 bases, leaving 6 bases between them. The V gene's germline CDR1 is SGHTA and CDR2 FQGNSA. CDR3 sequence: CASSLGATGANVLTF. For the CDR3, the DNA is TGTGCCAGCAGCTTAGGCGCCACTGGGGCCAACGTCCTGACTTTC.

The rearrangement uses TRBV2 and TRBJ1-4, with TRBD1 identical over 10 bases. The germline V gene has CDR1 SNHLY and CDR2 FYNNEI. The CDR3 length is 16 residues. The V and J ends lost 3 bases and 8 bases, in that order; junction bases with no gene match: 9. For the CDR3, the DNA is TGTGCCAGCAGTGACTCCAGGACAGGGGGTACGGAAAAACTGTTTTTT. Translated: CASSDSRTGGTEKLFF.

This clonotype was detected only a few times. This chain links TRBV5-6 with TRBJ2-7, with 10 bases that match TRBD2. Germline CDR1 and CDR2: SGHDT and YYEEEE. Trimming removed 4 bases from V and 7 bases from J; junction bases left unmatched: 14. The CDR3 length is 16 residues. The CDR3 coding sequence is TGTGCCAGCAGCCCCCGTCGTGCTAGCGGGGGAAGTGAGCAGTACTTC. Protein: CASSPRRASGGSEQYF.

This chain's CDR3 is CASSQGGTGFFTF. Written as DNA, the CDR3 is TGTGCCAGCAGCCAAGGCGGGACAGGGTTTTTCACCTTC. V is TRBV3-1 and J is TRBJ1-2; 9 bases align to TRBD1. This CDR3 is 13 amino acids long. Germline CDR1 LGHDT, CDR2 YNNKEL (reference sequence). V shed 1 base, J shed 13 bases, and the junction held 7 bases outside the gene matches.

This clonotype was recorded a few times. This rearrangement joins TRBV20-1 to TRBJ2-6, with D perhaps being TRBD1 or TRBD2 (5 bases each). CDR3 length: 17 amino acids. CDR1 is DFQATT and CDR2 is SNEGSKA in the germline V gene (reference sequence). The ends were cut back, 5 bases at V and 0 bases at J, with 17 bases in the middle. CDR3 sequence: CSAPLGTVFSGANVLTF. CDR3 sequence (DNA): TGCAGTGCTCCACTCGGGACGGTTTTCTCTGGGGCCAACGTCCTGACTTTC.

The sample holds a few counts of this clonotype. The chain recombines TRBV7-9 with TRBJ1-6; D is uncertain. CDR3 length equals 14 residues. Germline values: CDR1 SEHNR, CDR2 FQNEAQ (reference sequence). The V end lost 1 base, the J end lost 9 bases, and 10 bases lay between the germline ends. The CDR3 nucleotides are TGTGCCAGCAGCTTAGTTTACAGTGGTTCACCCCTCCACTTT. Translation: CASSLVYSGSPLHF.

This clonotype was detected many times. This chain uses TRBV5-1 with TRBJ2-3, with 9 bases identical to TRBD1. Germline CDR1 and CDR2: SGHRS and YFSETQ. V lost 0 bases, J lost 2 bases, and 4 bases stayed unmatched. This CDR3 comprises 16 residues. The CDR3 DNA sequence: TGCGCCAGCAGCTTGGGATGGGACAGGGTCACAGATACGCAGTATTTT. Translating gives CASSLGWDRVTDTQYF.

Only a few counts were recorded for this clonotype. The chain combines TRBV6-2 or TRBV6-3 with TRBJ1-2; D is uncertain. Germline CDR1 and CDR2: MNHEY and SVGEGT. The length of the CDR3 is 12 residues. V was shortened by 2 bases and J by 8 bases, with 9 bases between the two germline ends. For the CDR3, the DNA is TGTGCCAGCAGTTACGGTGGACGGGGCTACACCTTC. As protein: CASSYGGRGYTF.

This clonotype has only a few counts. The chain has TRBV5-1 and TRBJ2-7; 8 bases line up with TRBD1. The trim removed 2 bases at V and 5 bases at J, leaving 6 bases unmatched. This CDR3 is built from 14 residues. Germline CDR1 reads SGHRS; CDR2 reads YFSETQ. The CDR3 protein is CASSFPGQADEQYF. CDR3 DNA: TGCGCCAGCAGCTTTCCGGGACAGGCGGACGAGCAGTACTTC.

The chain employs TRBV20-1 and TRBJ2-2, with D unclear. The V end lost 0 bases, the J end lost 0 bases, and 8 bases lay between the germline ends. Germline V gene sequence: CDR1 DFQATT, CDR2 SNEGSKA (reference sequence). The CDR3 loop spans 15 amino acids. CDR3 sequence (DNA): TGCAGTGCTAGAGAAGGCCAGGCGAACACCGGGGAGCTGTTTTTT. This gives the protein CSAREGQANTGELFF.

The chain joins TRBV10-3 to TRBJ1-1; 9 nucleotides line up with TRBD1. The CDR3 has 12 residues. Trimming took 8 bases from V and 5 from J; bases not matched to a gene: 3. CDR1 and CDR2 (germline): ENHRY, SYGVKD. The CDR3 DNA reads as TGTGCCATCGGGACAGGGTCTACTGAAGCTTTCTTT. Protein: CAIGTGSTEAFF.

In this sample, this clonotype turned up a few times. The rearrangement links TRBV3-1 to TRBJ2-7; D may be TRBD1 (6 bases). CDR1 is LGHDT, CDR2 YNNKEL, per germline (reference sequence). Trimming removed 0 bases from V and 5 bases from J, with 14 bases in between. The CDR3 runs to 15 residues. CDR3 protein: CASSQDGAGANEQYF. DNA for the CDR3: TGTGCCAGCAGCCAAGATGGGGCAGGGGCCAACGAGCAGTACTTC.

The CDR3 loop is CASRTLGQQFF. The CDR3 DNA is TGTGCCAGCAGGACACTCGGACAGCAGTTCTTC. V is TRBV12-3 or TRBV12-4 and J is TRBJ2-1; no clear D gene. The V gene lost 6 bases and the J gene lost 11 bases, with 11 bases spanning the gap. The CDR3 spans 11 residues.

This clonotype occurred a few times. The chain has TRBV12-3 or TRBV12-4 and TRBJ1-2; D gene unclear. This CDR3 contains 14 residues. Between the trimmed V and J ends, which lost 5 bases and 4 bases, there was a span of 14 bases. The CDR3 reads CASSPTIRSYGYTF. In DNA, the CDR3 is TGTGCCAGCAGTCCTACGATTCGCTCCTATGGCTACACCTTC.

This clonotype was picked up a small number of times. This chain uses TRBV7-8 with TRBJ2-1; TRBD2 is a possible D gene (5 bases). Trimming took off 4 bases at V and 9 bases at J, with 13 bases between the two ends. The CDR3 runs to 13 residues. Germline loops: CDR1 SGHVS, CDR2 FQNEAQ. The CDR3 DNA reads as TGTGCCAGCAGCTCGGGATCTCATCCTGAGCAGTTCTTC. Protein: CASSSGSHPEQFF.